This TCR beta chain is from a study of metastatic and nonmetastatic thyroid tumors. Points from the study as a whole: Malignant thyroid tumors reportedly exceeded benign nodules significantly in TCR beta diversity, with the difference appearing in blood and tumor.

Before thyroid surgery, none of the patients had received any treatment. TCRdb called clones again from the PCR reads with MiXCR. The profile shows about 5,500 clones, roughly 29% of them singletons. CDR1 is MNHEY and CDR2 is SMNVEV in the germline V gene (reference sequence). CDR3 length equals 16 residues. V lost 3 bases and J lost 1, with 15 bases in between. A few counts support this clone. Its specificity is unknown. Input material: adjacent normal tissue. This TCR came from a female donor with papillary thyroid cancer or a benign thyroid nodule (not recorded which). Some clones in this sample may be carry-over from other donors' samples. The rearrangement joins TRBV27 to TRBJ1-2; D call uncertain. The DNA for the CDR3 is TGTGCCAGCAGTTTTCGTTCAGAAAACTTTAACTATGGCTACACCTTC. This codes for CASSFRSENFNYGYTF.